Each of the 18 T cell receptor beta chains below was sequenced from the same sample in a study of blood T cell repertoires in COVID-19. The protocol was immunoSEQ multiplex PCR, while the TCRdb copy is restricted to in-frame clones and leaves out a portion. The sample holds under 300,000 clones, about 90% seen once. Sequenced material: PBMCs or T cells enriched from blood (not recorded which). These receptors were taken from a human donor in a cohort exposed to, infected with or recovered from COVID-19 (not recorded which). The donor label of this sample is uncertain.

The V call is TRBV15, the J call TRBJ1-2; 9 bases map to TRBD1. CDR1 and CDR2 (germline): LNHNV, YYDKDF (reference sequence). The CDR3 runs to 16 residues. The J segment lost 3 bases and the V segment lost 0 bases, leaving 5 bases of the junction unmatched. The CDR3 loop is CATSRDLDRGDYGYTF. CDR3 nucleotide sequence: TGTGCCACCAGCAGAGACCTCGACAGGGGGGACTATGGCTACACCTTC.

The chain couples TRBV6-5 to TRBJ1-1; weak D call: TRBD1 (5 bases). This CDR3 comprises 13 residues. V was pared by 5 bases and J by 3 bases, with 10 bases between. CDR1 and CDR2 from the germline V gene are MNHEY and SVGAGI. CDR3 sequence: CASSPSGDTEAFF. In nucleotides, the CDR3 is TGTGCCAGCAGTCCTTCGGGGGACACTGAAGCTTTCTTT.

This clone was counted a few times. This chain connects TRBV19 to TRBJ1-4, with unresolved D. The V gene's germline CDR1 is LNHDA and CDR2 SQIVND (reference sequence). The CDR3 loop spans 14 amino acids. The V gene lost 5 bases and the J gene lost 5 bases, with 12 bases spanning the gap. Written as DNA, the CDR3 is TGTGCCAGTAGTTCTGACGGGAGGAATGAAAAACTGTTTTTT. This codes for CASSSDGRNEKLFF. Together with reference TRBV19 and TRBJ1-4, the CDR3 gives the full variable domain: DGGITQSPKYLFRKEGQNVTLSCEQNLNHDAMYWYRQDPGQGLRLIYYSQIVNDFQKGDIAEGYSVSREKKESFPLTVTSAQKNPTAFYLCASSSDGRNEKLFFGSGTQLSVL.

The J gene is TRBJ1-2, the V gene TRBV5-8, with no clear D. This CDR3 spans 15 amino acids. Germline loops: CDR1 SGHTS, CDR2 YDEGEE. Trimming left V 2 bases short and J 4 bases short, with 15 bases between. The DNA of the CDR3 is TGTGCCAGCAGCTTCGAACCGGAGCAGCTCTATGGCTACACCTTC. The encoded protein is CASSFEPEQLYGYTF.

Here the CDR3 reads CASSYPGGRDTEAFF. Written as DNA, the CDR3 is TGTGCCAGCAGCTACCCGGGGGGCAGGGACACTGAAGCTTTCTTT. The chain couples TRBV7-6 to TRBJ1-1; D is perhaps TRBD1 (6 bases). Between the trimmed V and J ends, which lost 4 bases and 3 bases, there was a span of 15 bases. The germline V gene has CDR1 SGHVS and CDR2 FNYEAQ. The CDR3 length is 15 residues.

The V and J genes are TRBV19 and TRBJ2-5; D remains unclear. The V gene lost 6 bases and the J gene lost 3 bases, with 5 bases spanning the gap. The V gene's germline CDR1 is LNHDA and CDR2 SQIVND (reference sequence). The CDR3 covers 11 residues. This CDR3 is CASRSEETQYF. CDR3 DNA: TGTGCCAGTAGATCAGAAGAGACCCAGTACTTC.

V usage is TRBV5-6 and J usage is TRBJ1-1; D might be TRBD1 (6 bases). V was clipped by 1 base and J by 5 bases, with 18 bases between them. The CDR3 length is 16 residues. Germline V CDR1 and CDR2: SGHDT, YYEEEE. Here the CDR3 DNA reads TGTGCCAGCAGCTTGACAGGGCCAAAAAAAAGGACTGAAGCTTTCTTT. Protein sequence: CASSLTGPKKRTEAFF.

The CDR3 is CASSFGDRGHEKLFF. The CDR3 nucleotides are TGTGCCAGCAGCTTTGGGGACAGGGGGCATGAAAAACTGTTTTTT. V and J are TRBV5-5 and TRBJ1-4; TRBD1 aligns across 12 bases. V lost 2 bases, J lost 6 bases, and 2 bases stayed unmatched. Germline V CDR1 and CDR2: SGHKS, YYEKEE (reference sequence). This CDR3 is 15 amino acids long.

This chain links TRBV11-3 with TRBJ2-7; a possible D gene is TRBD2 (5 bases). Looked up from germline, CDR1 is SGHNT and CDR2 is YENEEA. V lost 3 bases to trimming and J lost 5 bases, with 8 bases between them. The CDR3 runs 12 residues. For the CDR3, the DNA is TGTGCCAGCAGCTTGGGAGACCACGAGCAGTACTTC. It translates to CASSLGDHEQYF.

The V call is TRBV6-2 or TRBV6-3, the J call TRBJ2-7; no reliable D call. The germline V and J ends were trimmed by 4 bases and 6 bases, with 7 bases remaining between them. The CDR3 covers 11 residues. Germline CDR1 reads MNHEY; CDR2 reads SVGEGT. CDR3 residues: CASSLSFEQYF. In DNA form, the CDR3 reads TGTGCCAGCAGTTTAAGCTTCGAGCAGTACTTC.

This clone has more than one count but fewer than ten. This chain uses TRBV7-2 with TRBJ1-2, with TRBD1 matching 11 bases. The CDR3 is made up of 14 amino acids. V shed 3 bases, J shed 7 bases, and the junction held 4 bases outside the gene matches. Germline CDR1 SGHTA, CDR2 FQGNSA. The CDR3 DNA is TGTGCCAGCAGCTTGGGACAGGGGGGCTCTGGCTACACCTTC. It translates to CASSLGQGGSGYTF.

V gene TRBV12-3 or TRBV12-4 combines with J gene TRBJ1-2; no clear D. The V end lost 4 bases, the J end lost 5 bases, and 5 bases lay between the germline ends. This CDR3 contains 11 residues. CDR3 region: CASSSRYGYTF. Written as DNA, the CDR3 is TGTGCCAGCAGTTCCCGTTATGGCTACACCTTC.

This clone was picked up one time. V usage is TRBV4-3 and J usage is TRBJ1-2, with D possibly matching TRBD1 (5 bases). Trimming cost V 0 bases and J 4 bases, with 12 bases left between them. Germline V gene sequence: CDR1 LGHNA, CDR2 YSLEER. The CDR3 runs to 15 residues. CDR3 in amino acids: CASSQDSDSFYGYTF. The CDR3 bases are TGCGCCAGCAGCCAAGATTCTGACAGCTTCTATGGCTACACCTTC.

This clone is a singleton in its sample. The rearrangement joins TRBV7-2 to TRBJ1-3; no definite D call. V lost 4 bases and J 0 bases, leaving 7 bases between the germline ends. Per the germline V gene, CDR1 is SGHTA and CDR2 is FQGNSA. This CDR3 has 14 amino acids. CDR3 amino acids: CASSSLSSGNTIYF. Written as DNA, the CDR3 is TGTGCCAGCAGCTCACTGAGCTCTGGAAACACCATATATTTT.

This clone was seen only once. The chain carries TRBV9 and TRBJ2-3; 11 nucleotides line up with TRBD2. The CDR3 has 18 residues. V shed 4 bases, J shed 3 bases, and the junction held 13 bases outside the gene matches. CDR1 and CDR2 from the germline V gene are SGDLS and YYNGEE. This CDR3 is CASSRFSGGAGGTDTQYF. The CDR3 coding sequence is TGTGCCAGCAGCCGTTTTAGCGGGGGGGCAGGTGGGACAGATACGCAGTATTTT.

The rearrangement links TRBV7-2 to TRBJ2-3; D is unclear. V lost 2 bases to trimming and J lost 3 bases, with 12 bases between them. Looked up from germline, CDR1 is SGHTA and CDR2 is FQGNSA. The CDR3 is made up of 15 amino acids. CDR3 bases: TGTGCCAGCAGCTTAATAGGTAGCTTGACAGATACGCAGTATTTT. Its protein product is CASSLIGSLTDTQYF.

V and J are TRBV28 and TRBJ2-7, with 10 nucleotides matching TRBD1. V gave up 4 bases and J gave up 5 bases; unmatched junction bases: 11. Germline CDR1 is MDHEN and CDR2 is SYDVKM. The CDR3 totals 16 residues. The CDR3, as DNA: TGTGCCAGCAGTTCCAACCGTTGGGACAGGGGACACGAGCAGTACTTC. It specifies CASSSNRWDRGHEQYF. The whole variable domain, filled in from reference TRBV28 and TRBJ2-7, reads DVKVTQSSRYLVKRTGEKVFLECVQDMDHENMFWYRQDPGLGLRLIYFSYDVKMKEKGDIPEGYSVSREKKERFSLILESASTNQTSMYLCASSSNRWDRGHEQYFGPGTRLTVT.

This clone occurred once. The chain carries TRBV28 and TRBJ1-2, with D possibly being TRBD1 (6 bases). From germline, CDR1 is MDHEN and CDR2 SYDVKM. There are 17 residues in the CDR3. V lost 5 bases and J 4 bases, leaving 23 bases between the germline ends. The CDR3 DNA reads as TGTGCCAGCAGTCCCCCACCCACAGGGCCCCCCCCCTATGGCTACACCTTC. Protein: CASSPPPTGPPPYGYTF.